These T cell receptor beta chains were read from a single sample in a study of vaccination and CD4 T cells after COVID-19. These receptors' targets are unknown. TCRdb ran MiXCR on the PCR reads and lists one entry per CDR3 protein. The table records about 21,000 distinct CDR3 sequences, about 61% of them present only once. What was sequenced was CD4+ T cells from blood, cultured in vitro. These TCRs come from a human donor who had recovered from COVID-19. CDR3s include the opening cysteine and the closing phenylalanine or tryptophan. Each record gives: J gene, clone size, V gene, D gene, CDR3 protein, CDR3 DNA. D genes are given only for firm matches. Clone size is given for some rows only: seen once, a few or many times, or a class if the clone is expanded.

TRBJ2-7 - TRBV15 TRBD1 CATSREGVGTGMNEQYF TGTGCCACCAGCAGAGAAGGCGTAGGGACAGGGATGAACGAGCAGTACTTC
TRBJ1-1 few TRBV20-1 - CSAHRFTPNLRTEAFF TGCAGTGCCCATAGGTTCACCCCGAACCTGCGGACTGAAGCTTTCTTT
TRBJ1-5 few TRBV20-1 - CSAHGGSGYQPQHF TGCAGTGCCCATGGTGGTAGCGGATACCAGCCCCAGCATTTT
TRBJ1-2 - TRBV14 - CASSQVYGLTNYGYTF TGTGCCAGCAGCCAAGTCTATGGTCTTACTAACTATGGCTACACCTTC
TRBJ1-2 - TRBV6-5 - CASSYSAGINYGYTF TGTGCCAGCAGTTACTCAGCGGGCATAAACTATGGCTACACCTTC
TRBJ2-1 - TRBV19 TRBD1 CASRTETGSSYNEQFF TGTGCCAGTAGGACCGAGACAGGGAGCTCCTACAATGAGCAGTTCTTC
TRBJ2-5 - TRBV7-7 - CASSLDEGETQYF TGTGCCAGCAGCTTAGACGAGGGGGAGACCCAGTACTTC
TRBJ1-2 once TRBV14 - CASSLGAGDDGYTF TGTGCCAGCAGCCTTGGAGCAGGGGACGATGGCTACACCTTC
TRBJ2-1 - TRBV4-1 TRBD2 CASSQALGLAGRGGLNEQFF TGCGCCAGCAGCCAAGCCCTGGGACTAGCGGGTCGTGGGGGCCTGAATGAGCAGTTCTTC
TRBJ1-5 - TRBV20-1 - CSAKPGLSNQPQHF TGCAGTGCTAAACCCGGACTGAGCAATCAGCCCCAGCATTTT
TRBJ1-1 - TRBV6-1 TRBD1 CASSENPGQTNTEAFF TGTGCCAGCAGTGAAAATCCGGGACAGACGAACACTGAAGCTTTCTTT
TRBJ2-5 - TRBV7-2 TRBD1 CASSLGTGLETQYF TGTGCCAGCAGCTTAGGGACAGGGTTGGAGACCCAGTACTTC
TRBJ2-1 - TRBV7-9 - CASSLRTGSSFF TGTGCCAGCAGCTTAAGGACGGGATCTTCGTTCTTC
TRBJ1-1 - TRBV11-3 - CASSPSGRVTNTEAFF TGTGCCAGCAGCCCCTCAGGCCGGGTAACGAACACTGAAGCTTTCTTT
TRBJ2-5 - TRBV6-1 - CASTDHATRGETQYF TGTGCCAGCACTGATCACGCGACTAGAGGGGAGACCCAGTACTTC
TRBJ1-1 - TRBV6-5 - CASSYSSGLSEAFF TGTGCCAGCAGTTACTCCTCCGGCCTGTCCGAAGCTTTCTTT
TRBJ2-5 - TRBV2 TRBD2 CASSEQTSGRQTQYF TGTGCCAGCAGTGAACAGACTAGCGGGAGACAGACCCAGTACTTC
TRBJ2-3 - TRBV20-1 - CSARASGGADTQYF TGCAGTGCTAGAGCGTCTGGGGGCGCAGATACGCAGTATTTT
TRBJ1-2 - TRBV11-2 - CASSLDLSGQYYGYTF TGTGCCAGCAGCTTAGATCTCTCTGGACAGTACTATGGCTACACCTTC
TRBJ1-2 - TRBV5-1 - CASSYHETGRSGYTF TGCGCCAGCAGCTACCACGAGACCGGGAGGTCAGGCTACACCTTC
TRBJ1-5 few TRBV19 - CASSIEGAHQPQHF TGTGCCAGTAGTATAGAAGGGGCCCATCAGCCCCAGCATTTT
TRBJ2-1 - TRBV7-9 TRBD2 CASSFAGGGYNEQFF TGTGCCAGCAGCTTTGCGGGAGGGGGTTACAATGAGCAGTTCTTC
TRBJ2-2 - TRBV7-8 - CASSPSRGDRTGELFF TGTGCCAGCAGCCCTAGTCGGGGAGACCGCACCGGGGAGCTGTTTTTT
TRBJ1-2 - TRBV15 TRBD1 CATSREQGRGYTF TGTGCCACCAGCAGAGAACAGGGGAGAGGCTACACCTTC
TRBJ2-1 once TRBV10-3 - CAISDLGYNEQFF TGTGCCATCAGTGATCTCGGCTACAATGAGCAGTTCTTC
TRBJ2-7 - TRBV2 TRBD1 CASSGQGATYEQYF TGTGCCAGCAGTGGGCAGGGGGCTACCTACGAGCAGTACTTC
TRBJ2-3 - TRBV7-3 - CASSYGVDTQYF TGTGCCAGCAGCTACGGTGTGGATACGCAGTATTTT
TRBJ2-7 - TRBV18 TRBD1 CASSAGTGRDEQYF TGTGCCAGCTCCGCCGGGACAGGGCGCGACGAGCAGTACTTC
TRBJ2-5 few TRBV24-1 - CATSDPRGHLRETQYF TGTGCCACCAGTGATCCCCGGGGACATCTGAGGGAGACCCAGTACTTC
TRBJ2-4 - TRBV20-1 - CSAPGPGAKNIQYF TGCAGTGCCCCCGGGCCCGGGGCCAAAAACATTCAGTACTTC
TRBJ1-6 - TRBV20-1 - CSARRRGRTSNSPLHF TGCAGTGCTAGGCGGAGGGGAAGGACTTCTAATTCACCCCTCCACTTT
TRBJ2-7 - TRBV30 - CAWQAAYEQYF TGTGCCTGGCAAGCGGCCTACGAGCAGTACTTC
TRBJ2-1 - TRBV7-7 - CASSPVGASSYGQFF TGTGCTAGCAGCCCCGTAGGGGCGTCCAGCTACGGGCAGTTCTTC
TRBJ2-2 - TRBV10-3 TRBD2 CAISGDGRGTGELFF TGTGCCATCAGTGGAGACGGGAGGGGGACCGGGGAGCTGTTTTTT
TRBJ2-1 - TRBV29-1 - CSVEDYTADLYNEQFF TGCAGCGTTGAAGATTACACAGCGGATTTATACAATGAGCAGTTCTTC
TRBJ1-2 - TRBV12-3/TRBV12-4 - CASSLSGSHYGYTF TGTGCCAGCAGTTTGTCAGGAAGCCACTATGGCTACACCTTC
TRBJ2-5 few TRBV27 TRBD2 CASSYTSGGYQETQYF TGTGCCAGCAGTTACACTTCGGGGGGGTACCAAGAGACCCAGTACTTC
TRBJ2-7 - TRBV6-2/TRBV6-3 TRBD2 CASRLSGGTYEQYF TGTGCCAGCAGGCTGAGCGGGGGCACCTACGAGCAGTACTTC
TRBJ2-2 - TRBV7-2 TRBD1 CASRRTGVLYGELFF TGTGCCTCCCGCCGGACAGGAGTTCTCTACGGGGAGCTGTTTTTT
TRBJ1-5 few TRBV12-3/TRBV12-4 - CASSLRGISNQPQHF TGTGCCAGCAGTTTGAGGGGCATCAGCAATCAGCCCCAGCATTTT